These T cell receptor beta chains were read from a single sample in a study of STAT3 mutations in large granular lymphocyte leukemia. Generated by immunoSEQ multiplex PCR, the TCRdb table keeps only in-frame clones and is missing some. The sample consists of approximately 42,000 clones, roughly 81% of them appearing once. Material for sequencing was PBMCs. These receptor sequences come from a human donor with T large granular lymphocyte leukemia. Some clones in this sample may be carry-over from other donors' samples. Each CDR3 is given with its conserved first and last residue. Each record gives: D gene, clone size, CDR3 length, J gene, V gene, CDR3 protein, CDR3 DNA. The D gene is left open where the match is weak. Size tells how often a clone was seen (once, few, many) or the class of an expanded clone, and some rows leave it out.

D: .
size: .
length: 14
J: TRBJ2-5
V: TRBV18
CDR3: CASSPGGVSETQYF
DNA: TGTGCCAGCTCACCCGGCGGGGTCTCAGAGACCCAGTACTTC

D: .
size: .
length: 15
J: TRBJ1-2
V: TRBV6-1
CDR3: CASDPWGLSPYGYTF
DNA: TGTGCCAGCGACCCGTGGGGCCTGAGTCCATATGGCTACACCTTC

D: .
size: .
length: 15
J: TRBJ2-1
V: TRBV29-1
CDR3: CSVEPLFRGREIQFF
DNA: TGCAGCGTTGAACCCCTATTTCGTGGACGGGAGATACAGTTCTTC

D: .
size: .
length: 15
J: TRBJ1-5
V: TRBV18
CDR3: CASSEYDSSNQPQHF
DNA: TGTGCCAGCTCAGAATATGACAGCAGCAATCAGCCCCAGCATTTT

D: .
size: .
length: 16
J: TRBJ1-1
V: TRBV7-2
CDR3: CASSLRGVKMNTEAFF
DNA: TGTGCCAGCAGCTTAAGGGGAGTAAAGATGAACACTGAAGCTTTCTTT

D: .
size: once
length: 13
J: TRBJ1-3
V: TRBV5-1
CDR3: CASSLNSGNTIYF
DNA: TGCGCCAGCAGCTTGAACTCTGGAAACACCATATATTTT

D: TRBD2
size: .
length: 17
J: TRBJ2-1
V: TRBV4-3
CDR3: CASSPTSGGFSYNEQFF
DNA: TGCGCCAGCAGCCCGACTAGCGGGGGCTTCTCCTACAATGAGCAGTTCTTC

D: .
size: .
length: 16
J: TRBJ2-5
V: TRBV19
CDR3: CASSIDFSGYQETQYF
DNA: TGTGCCAGTAGTATAGATTTCTCGGGGTACCAAGAGACCCAGTACTTC

D: .
size: .
length: 13
J: TRBJ1-5
V: TRBV6-5
CDR3: CASSSQGNQPQHF
DNA: TGTGCCAGCAGTTCCCAGGGAAATCAGCCCCAGCATTTT

D: .
size: .
length: 15
J: TRBJ1-2
V: TRBV6-5
CDR3: CASSYNRPDDYGYTF
DNA: TGTGCCAGCAGTTACAATCGGCCCGATGACTATGGCTACACCTTC

D: .
size: .
length: 16
J: TRBJ2-6
V: TRBV4-2
CDR3: CASSQVDMPGANVLTF
DNA: TGTGCCAGCAGCCAAGTTGACATGCCGGGGGCCAACGTCCTGACTTTC

D: .
size: .
length: 14
J: TRBJ1-5
V: TRBV2
CDR3: CASSKGGDYQPQHF
DNA: TGTGCCAGCAGTAAAGGAGGGGACTATCAGCCCCAGCATTTT

D: .
size: .
length: 10
J: TRBJ2-5
V: TRBV20-1
CDR3: CSASGETQYF
DNA: TGCAGTGCCAGTGGAGAGACCCAGTACTTC

D: .
size: .
length: 15
J: TRBJ1-2
V: TRBV2
CDR3: CASAPGSEANYGYTF
DNA: TGTGCCAGCGCGCCAGGCAGCGAGGCTAACTATGGCTACACCTTC

D: .
size: few
length: 16
J: TRBJ2-6
V: TRBV4-3
CDR3: CASSQDTGTGANVLTF
DNA: TGCGCCAGCAGCCAAGATACGGGGACCGGGGCCAACGTCCTGACTTTC

D: .
size: once
length: 12
J: TRBJ1-2
V: TRBV7-8
CDR3: CASSFGQGSYTF
DNA: TGTGCCAGCAGCTTTGGGCAGGGGAGCTACACCTTC

D: TRBD1
size: .
length: 14
J: TRBJ1-2
V: TRBV5-6
CDR3: CASSLQGGNYGYTF
DNA: TGTGCCAGCAGCTTGCAGGGGGGGAACTATGGCTACACCTTC

D: .
size: .
length: 14
J: TRBJ1-4
V: TRBV5-6
CDR3: CASHKAFPGEKLFF
DNA: TGTGCCAGCCACAAGGCCTTTCCGGGTGAAAAACTGTTTTTT

D: TRBD2
size: .
length: 16
J: TRBJ2-1
V: TRBV27
CDR3: CASSPLGLAGWDEQFF
DNA: TGTGCCAGCAGTCCGCTGGGACTAGCGGGCTGGGATGAGCAGTTCTTC

D: .
size: .
length: 16
J: TRBJ1-4
V: TRBV5-4
CDR3: CASSSSAGDPNEKLFF
DNA: TGTGCCAGCAGCTCATCAGCAGGGGATCCGAATGAAAAACTGTTTTTT

D: TRBD1
size: .
length: 12
J: TRBJ2-7
V: TRBV29-1
CDR3: CSVTRDRGEQYF
DNA: TGCAGCGTCACCAGGGACAGGGGCGAGCAGTACTTC

D: .
size: .
length: 14
J: TRBJ1-2
V: TRBV6-1
CDR3: CASSEAVTNYGYTF
DNA: TGTGCCAGCAGTGAAGCGGTTACGAACTATGGCTACACCTTC

D: .
size: .
length: 12
J: TRBJ1-2
V: TRBV5-1
CDR3: CASSATGYGYTF
DNA: TGCGCCAGCAGCGCAACAGGGTATGGCTACACCTTC

D: .
size: once
length: 13
J: TRBJ1-1
V: TRBV19
CDR3: CASMGGSNTEAFF
DNA: TGTGCCAGTATGGGAGGGTCGAACACTGAAGCTTTCTTT

D: .
size: .
length: 14
J: TRBJ2-2
V: TRBV27
CDR3: CASSLSPSVGELFF
DNA: TGTGCCAGCAGTTTATCCCCCAGCGTGGGGGAGCTGTTTTTT

D: .
size: .
length: 13
J: TRBJ1-6
V: TRBV28
CDR3: CASSSAAGSPLHF
DNA: TGTGCCAGCAGTTCCGCCGCGGGATCACCCCTCCACTTT

D: .
size: .
length: 14
J: TRBJ1-3
V: TRBV28
CDR3: CATGPGEDGNTIYF
DNA: TGTGCCACGGGGCCAGGGGAAGATGGAAACACCATATATTTT

D: .
size: .
length: 17
J: TRBJ2-2
V: TRBV4-1
CDR3: CASSHGMEAGNTGELFF
DNA: TGCGCCAGCAGCCATGGGATGGAGGCAGGGAACACCGGGGAGCTGTTTTTT

D: TRBD2
size: .
length: 17
J: TRBJ2-2
V: TRBV4-1
CDR3: CASSQDKSGTNTGELFF
DNA: TGCGCCAGCAGCCAAGATAAAAGCGGGACGAACACCGGGGAGCTGTTTTTT

D: .
size: .
length: 12
J: TRBJ1-2
V: TRBV29-1
CDR3: CSVEDQGYGYTF
DNA: TGCAGCGTTGAAGATCAAGGCTATGGCTACACCTTC

D: .
size: .
length: 15
J: TRBJ2-2
V: TRBV7-9
CDR3: CASSLIGGNTGELFF
DNA: TGTGCCAGCAGCTTAATTGGGGGGAACACCGGGGAGCTGTTTTTT

D: TRBD2
size: .
length: 15
J: TRBJ2-3
V: TRBV5-4
CDR3: CASSSGLAGRDTQYF
DNA: TGTGCCAGCAGCTCGGGACTAGCGGGACGAGATACGCAGTATTTT

D: .
size: .
length: 13
J: TRBJ2-7
V: TRBV4-3
CDR3: CASSQDWGYEQYF
DNA: TGCGCCAGCAGCCAAGATTGGGGGTACGAGCAGTACTTC

D: .
size: medium-sized
length: 11
J: TRBJ2-7
V: TRBV10-3
CDR3: CAIRDEGEQYF
DNA: TGTGCCATCAGGGACGAGGGGGAGCAGTACTTC

D: .
size: few
length: 19
J: TRBJ1-2
V: TRBV9
CDR3: CASSGHSGPSRRPNYGYTF
DNA: TGTGCCAGCAGCGGACACTCTGGACCCTCTCGGCGTCCTAACTATGGCTACACCTTC

D: TRBD1
size: .
length: 17
J: TRBJ2-2
V: TRBV18
CDR3: CASSLGQGDKSTGELFF
DNA: TGTGCCAGCTCACTCGGACAGGGGGACAAGAGCACCGGGGAGCTGTTTTTT

D: .
size: few
length: 13
J: TRBJ2-2
V: TRBV6-6
CDR3: CASSRQNTGELFF
DNA: TGTGCCAGCAGTCGACAGAACACCGGGGAGCTGTTTTTT

D: TRBD2
size: .
length: 15
J: TRBJ2-3
V: TRBV7-9
CDR3: CASSPQRGDTDTQYF
DNA: TGTGCCAGCAGCCCACAGCGGGGCGACACAGATACGCAGTATTTT

D: .
size: .
length: 17
J: TRBJ2-2
V: TRBV4-2
CDR3: CASSQSAILGNTGELFF
DNA: TGTGCCAGCAGCCAATCCGCGATTTTGGGGAACACCGGGGAGCTGTTTTTT

D: .
size: once
length: 15
J: TRBJ1-1
V: TRBV6-5
CDR3: CASTRGGVMNTEAFF
DNA: TGTGCCAGCACCCGAGGAGGGGTTATGAACACTGAAGCTTTCTTT

D: .
size: .
length: 15
J: TRBJ1-2
V: TRBV7-2
CDR3: CASSFYLGTEYGYTF
DNA: TGTGCCAGCAGTTTTTATTTAGGTACCGAGTATGGCTACACCTTC

D: .
size: .
length: 11
J: TRBJ1-3
V: TRBV7-9
CDR3: CAPESGNTIYF
DNA: TGTGCGCCAGAGAGCGGAAACACCATATATTTT

D: .
size: once
length: 14
J: TRBJ1-2
V: TRBV4-1
CDR3: CASSQDLNSLGYTF
DNA: TGCGCCAGCAGCCAAGATCTTAACAGCCTGGGCTACACCTTC

D: .
size: .
length: 13
J: TRBJ1-6
V: TRBV7-9
CDR3: CASGGATNSPLHF
DNA: TGTGCCAGCGGAGGGGCGACAAATTCACCCCTCCACTTT

D: TRBD2
size: .
length: 16
J: TRBJ2-7
V: TRBV5-6
CDR3: CASSPSPTSGGYEQYF
DNA: TGTGCCAGCAGCCCTAGCCCGACTAGCGGGGGATACGAGCAGTACTTC

D: TRBD2
size: .
length: 17
J: TRBJ2-1
V: TRBV5-6
CDR3: CASSSLLAGGPLNEQFF
DNA: TGTGCCAGCAGCTCCCTCTTAGCGGGGGGGCCGCTCAATGAGCAGTTCTTC

D: .
size: .
length: 14
J: TRBJ1-1
V: TRBV7-2
CDR3: CASRDRMVGTEAFF
DNA: TGTGCCAGCAGGGACCGGATGGTGGGCACTGAAGCTTTCTTT

D: TRBD1
size: .
length: 15
J: TRBJ2-7
V: TRBV7-2
CDR3: CASSPPPGQGYEQYF
DNA: TGTGCCAGCAGCCCCCCCCCGGGACAGGGCTACGAGCAGTACTTC